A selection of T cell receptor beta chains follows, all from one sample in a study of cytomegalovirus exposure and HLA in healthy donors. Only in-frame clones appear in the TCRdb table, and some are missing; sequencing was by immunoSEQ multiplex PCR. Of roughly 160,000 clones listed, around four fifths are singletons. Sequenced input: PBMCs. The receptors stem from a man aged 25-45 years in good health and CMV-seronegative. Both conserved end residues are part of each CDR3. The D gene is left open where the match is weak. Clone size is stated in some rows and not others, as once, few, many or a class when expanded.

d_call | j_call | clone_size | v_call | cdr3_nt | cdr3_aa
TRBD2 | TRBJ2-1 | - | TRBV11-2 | TGTGCCAGCAGCTCCGGGACTAGCGGTGGACAGTTCTTC | CASSSGTSGGQFF
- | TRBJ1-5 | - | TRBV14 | TGTGCCAGCAGCCAAGATCAGATACAGCTAAATCAGCCCCAGCATTTT | CASSQDQIQLNQPQHF
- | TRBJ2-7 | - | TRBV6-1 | TGTGCCAGCGATCGGGATGCGGGCGGTTACGAGCAGTACTTC | CASDRDAGGYEQYF
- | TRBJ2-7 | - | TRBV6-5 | TGTGCCAGCAGTTCCCCCCGGGATAGCGGCGACGAGCAGTACTTC | CASSSPRDSGDEQYF
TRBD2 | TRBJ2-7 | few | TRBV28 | TGTGCCAGCACCACCTATGAATGGCGGGAGGGGACCAGCTCCTACGAGCAGTACTTC | CASTTYEWREGTSSYEQYF
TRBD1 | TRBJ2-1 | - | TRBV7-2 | TGTGCCAGCAGCGCATTTATTAGGGACAGGGGGTTGCATGAGCAGTTCTTC | CASSAFIRDRGLHEQFF
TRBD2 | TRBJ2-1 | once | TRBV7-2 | TGTGCCAGCAGCTTAGTGCCCCCAGCGGGAGCGGGCTACAATGAGCAGTTCTTC | CASSLVPPAGAGYNEQFF
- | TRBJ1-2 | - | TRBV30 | TGTGCCTGGAGTCCCCAGGGTACTGGCTACACCTTC | CAWSPQGTGYTF
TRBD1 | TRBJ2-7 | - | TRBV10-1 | TGCGCCAGCAGTGACTCCGGGACAGGGTTCTACGAGCAGTACTTC | CASSDSGTGFYEQYF
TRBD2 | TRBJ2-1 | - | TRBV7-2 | TGTGCCAGCAGCCCCTCAAGCGGGAGCTTATCGGATGAGCAGTTCTTC | CASSPSSGSLSDEQFF
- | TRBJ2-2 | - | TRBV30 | TGTGCCTGGAGTCAGAACACCGGGGAGCTGTTTTTT | CAWSQNTGELFF
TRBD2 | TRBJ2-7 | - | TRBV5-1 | TGCGCCAGCAGCTTGGTCCCTAGCGGGGGTACCTACGAGCAGTACTTC | CASSLVPSGGTYEQYF
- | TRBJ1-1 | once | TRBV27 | TGTGCCAGCCTCAAAGACAGGCTGAACACTGAAGCTTTCTTT | CASLKDRLNTEAFF
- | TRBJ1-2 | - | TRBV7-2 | TGTGCCAGCAGCTTAGCGGGACAAGCTAACTATGGCTACACCTTC | CASSLAGQANYGYTF
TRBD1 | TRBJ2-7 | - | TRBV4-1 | TGCGCCAGCAGCCAGGGACAGGGGAGTGGCTACGAGCAGTACTTC | CASSQGQGSGYEQYF
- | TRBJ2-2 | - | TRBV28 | TGTGCCAGCGGACACCCTTCTACCGGGGAGCTGTTTTTT | CASGHPSTGELFF
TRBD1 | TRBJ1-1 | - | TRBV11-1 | TGTGCCAGCAGGCAAGGACAGGGGAAAGACACTGAAGCTTTCTTT | CASRQGQGKDTEAFF
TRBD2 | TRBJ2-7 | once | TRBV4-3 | TGCGCCAGCAGCCAAGTCGGCGGGAGATCCTACGAGCAGTACTTC | CASSQVGGRSYEQYF
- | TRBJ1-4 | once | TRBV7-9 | TGTGCCAGCAGCCCCAGGAATTCGGGGACTAATGAAAAACTGTTTTTT | CASSPRNSGTNEKLFF
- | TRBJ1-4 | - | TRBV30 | TGTGCCTGGAGTAGCCCTTGGAGTCCTAATGAAAAACTGTTTTTT | CAWSSPWSPNEKLFF
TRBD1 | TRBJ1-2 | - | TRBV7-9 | TGTGCCAGCAGCAGGACAGGTTATTATGGCTACACCTTC | CASSRTGYYGYTF
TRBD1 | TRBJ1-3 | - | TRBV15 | TGTGCCACCAGCAGAACGAGACAGGGTTCTCCCTCTGGAAACACCATATATTTT | CATSRTRQGSPSGNTIYF
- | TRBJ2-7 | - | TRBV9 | TGTGCCAGCAGCGTAGGTTTCAATAGTTATGGTGGCTACGAGCAGTACTTC | CASSVGFNSYGGYEQYF
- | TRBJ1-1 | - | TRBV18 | TGTGCCAGCTCACCGATCCGGGGGTCGGGCACTGAAGCTTTCTTT | CASSPIRGSGTEAFF
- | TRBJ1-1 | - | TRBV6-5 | TGTGCCAGCAGCCAGACCCCACAGGCCAAATGGGCTTTCTTT | CASSQTPQAKWAFF
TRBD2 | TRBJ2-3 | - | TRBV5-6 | TGTGCCAGCAGCCCCCTTCCAATGCCAGGGAGGGGTACGCAGTATTTT | CASSPLPMPGRGTQYF
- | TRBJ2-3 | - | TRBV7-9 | TGTGCCAGCAGCTTAGAGGGGGTCACAGATACGCAGTATTTT | CASSLEGVTDTQYF
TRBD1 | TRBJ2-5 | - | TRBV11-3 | TGTGCCAGCAGCTTAACTGACAGGGGGCCGGGAGAGACCCAGTACTTC | CASSLTDRGPGETQYF
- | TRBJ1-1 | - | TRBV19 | TGTGCCAGTAGTGGTCCTACAGGGTATCACACTGAAGCTTTTTTT | CASSGPTGYHTEAFF
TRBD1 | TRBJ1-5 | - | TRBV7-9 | TGTGCCAGCAGCCTGACAGGGGGCAATCAGCCCCAGCATTTT | CASSLTGGNQPQHF
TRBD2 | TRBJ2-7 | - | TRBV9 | TGTGCCAGCAGCTTAAGAGATACTAGCGGGGTCTACGAGCAGTACTTC | CASSLRDTSGVYEQYF
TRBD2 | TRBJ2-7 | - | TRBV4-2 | TGTGCCAGCAGCCACCGTATTAGCGGGAGTCGCTACGAGCAGTACTTC | CASSHRISGSRYEQYF
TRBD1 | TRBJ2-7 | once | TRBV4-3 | TGCGCCAGCAGCCAATTGGGCGGGACAGGAGCCTACGAGCAGTACTTC | CASSQLGGTGAYEQYF
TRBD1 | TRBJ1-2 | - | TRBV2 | TGTGCCAGCAGCTCCGGGACAGGGAGCGGCTACACCTTC | CASSSGTGSGYTF
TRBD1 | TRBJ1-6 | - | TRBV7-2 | TGTGCCAGCAGCCCCCAGGGACAGGGGTGGTCACCCCTCCACTTT | CASSPQGQGWSPLHF
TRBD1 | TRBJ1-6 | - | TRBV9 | TGTGCCAGCAGCGTAGATCAGGGGGCAAATAATTCACCCCTCCACTTT | CASSVDQGANNSPLHF
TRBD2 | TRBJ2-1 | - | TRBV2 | TGTGCCAGCAGGTTGACTAGCGGGAGCACCGGGCAGTTCTTC | CASRLTSGSTGQFF
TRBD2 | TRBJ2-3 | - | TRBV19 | TGTGCCAGCCACCTAGCGGGAACCACAGATACGCAGTATTTT | CASHLAGTTDTQYF
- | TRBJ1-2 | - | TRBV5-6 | TGTGCCAGCAGCTTGGCCAAAATGGGCGGGGGCGTGTTTTATGGCTACACCTTC | CASSLAKMGGGVFYGYTF
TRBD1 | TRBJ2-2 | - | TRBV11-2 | TGTGCCAGCAGACAGGACAGGGTGGCCGGGGAGCTGTTTTTT | CASRQDRVAGELFF
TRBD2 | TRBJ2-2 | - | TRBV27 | TGTGCCAGCAGTGGACGGTTAGCGGGAGTTGGGGAGCTGTTTTTT | CASSGRLAGVGELFF
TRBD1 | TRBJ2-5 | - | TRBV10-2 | TGCGCCACCGGGACAGGACAAGAGACCCAGTACTTC | CATGTGQETQYF
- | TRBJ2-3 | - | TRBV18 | TGTGCCAGCTCACCTGAGGGCACAGATACGCAGTATTTT | CASSPEGTDTQYF
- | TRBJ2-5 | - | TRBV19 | TGTGCCAGTAGACGGGATGGGGGGGAGACCCAGTACTTC | CASRRDGGETQYF
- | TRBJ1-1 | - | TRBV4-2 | TGTGCCATAAGGGGCAGCTTGAACACTGAAGCTTTCTTT | CAIRGSLNTEAFF
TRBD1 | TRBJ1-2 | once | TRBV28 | TGTGCCAGCAGTCGCGGCGGTAGACAGGGGAGAGGCTACACCTTC | CASSRGGRQGRGYTF
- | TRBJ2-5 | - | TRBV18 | TGTGCCAGCTCACCGTCGGAGACCCAGTACTTC | CASSPSETQYF